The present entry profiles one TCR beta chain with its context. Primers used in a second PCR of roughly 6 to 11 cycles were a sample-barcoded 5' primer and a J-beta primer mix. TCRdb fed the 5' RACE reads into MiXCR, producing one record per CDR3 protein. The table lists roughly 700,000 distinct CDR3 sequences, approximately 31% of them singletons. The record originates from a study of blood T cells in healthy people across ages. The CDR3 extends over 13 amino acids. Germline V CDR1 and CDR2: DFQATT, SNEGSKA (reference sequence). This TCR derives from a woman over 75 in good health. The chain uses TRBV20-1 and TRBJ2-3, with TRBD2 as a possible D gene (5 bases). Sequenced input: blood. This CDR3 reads CSALSEHTDTQYF. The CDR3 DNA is TGCAGCGCACTTAGCGAACACACAGATACGCAGTATTTT.